This T cell receptor (beta chain) is from a study of blood T cells in healthy people across ages. Study summary: The template switching approach captured approximately one barcoded beta molecule for every two T cells. General study findings and limits: The donors' CMV status was not determined, possibly confounding changes in expanded clonotypes.

For this clonotype: Antigen unknown.

Trimming cost V 3 bases and J 4 bases, with 24 bases left between them. CDR3 length: 17 amino acids. Germline-derived CDR1 and CDR2 are DFQATT and SNEGSKA (reference sequence). For the second PCR, which ran for roughly 6 to 11 cycles, a sample-barcoded 5' primer and a J-beta primer mix were used. TCRdb passed the 5' RACE reads through MiXCR, listing each CDR3 protein once. The table includes roughly 800,000 distinct CDR3 sequences, roughly 50% detected once. The chain combines TRBV20-1 with TRBJ1-2, with TRBD1 as a possible D gene (5 bases). The sequence came from a man younger than 45 in good health. The sequenced sample consisted of blood. The CDR3 DNA reads as TGCAGTGCTAGCCACGGGGCGGCGGATCCCAATCCCTATGGCTACACCTTC. This encodes CSASHGAADPNPYGYTF.